A selection of T cell receptor beta chains follows, all from one sample in a study of T cells in localized non-small cell lung cancer. Measured with immunoSEQ multiplex PCR; TCRdb has only the in-frame clones, and not every one. The sample has about 41,000 clones, 83% seen once. Material: PBMCs, obtained before any cancer treatment. The receptors derive from a man between 40 and 70 years old with stage II lung adenocarcinoma. CDR3s include the opening cysteine and the closing phenylalanine or tryptophan. D genes are given only for firm matches. A clone size is listed for some rows: how often the clone was seen (once, few, many), or a class if it is expanded.

j_call v_call clone_size d_call cdr3_nt cdr3_aa
TRBJ2-5 TRBV23-1 few TRBD2 TGCGCCAGCAGTCAATCCGAGCGGGAGAGGGGAGAGACCCAGTACTTC CASSQSERERGETQYF
TRBJ2-1 TRBV9 NA TRBD2 TGTGCCAGCAGCGTAGGACTAGCGGGCCGTGGGCAGTTCTTC CASSVGLAGRGQFF
TRBJ2-1 TRBV7-6 NA NA TGTGCCAGCAGCTTAGGAGGTGGTGGGTACAATGAGCAGTTCTTC CASSLGGGGYNEQFF
TRBJ2-2 TRBV19 NA TRBD1 TGTGCCAGTAGTATCCGGGACAGCTACGCGAACACCGGGGAGCTGTTTTTT CASSIRDSYANTGELFF
TRBJ2-7 TRBV27 NA TRBD1 TGTGCCAGCAGTTTTCGGGTTCCGGGACAGGGCTACGAGCAGTACTTC CASSFRVPGQGYEQYF
TRBJ1-4 TRBV6-6 NA TRBD1 TGTGCCAGCACTCCGGGACAGGGCAATGAAAAACTGTTTTTT CASTPGQGNEKLFF
TRBJ1-4 TRBV5-6 NA NA TGTGCCAGCAGCCTTTTGGGGCCGGATGAAAAACTGTTTTTT CASSLLGPDEKLFF
TRBJ1-1 TRBV30 NA NA TGTGCCTGGAGTCTCCTGACAGGTCTTTCGAACACTGAAGCTTTCTTT CAWSLLTGLSNTEAFF
TRBJ2-5 TRBV7-9 NA NA TGTGCCAGCAGCCTCCAAGAGACCCAGTACTTC CASSLQETQYF
TRBJ2-3 TRBV19 NA TRBD2 TGTGCCAGTAGTAGCGGGGGGGCAGATACGCAGTATTTT CASSSGGADTQYF
TRBJ2-7 TRBV15 NA NA TGTGCCACCAGCAGAGTGGGGGCCGGACTAAGGTCTAACGAGCAGTACTTC CATSRVGAGLRSNEQYF
TRBJ2-5 TRBV6-1 NA NA TGTGCCAGCAGTGATCTCGGGGGCCTCCTAGGGACCCAGTACTTC CASSDLGGLLGTQYF
TRBJ2-1 TRBV21-1 NA NA TGTGCCAGCAGCTTCAGGCATCCGGCTAACATTGTGGGGACTAGCGGGAGCGGTGAGCAGTTCTTC CASSFRHPANIVGTSGSGEQFF
TRBJ2-3 TRBV5-4 NA TRBD2 TGTGCCAGCAGCCGGGGGACTAGCGGGGGCACAGATACGCAGTATTTT CASSRGTSGGTDTQYF
TRBJ1-5 TRBV2 NA TRBD1 TGTGCCAGCAGTCACAGGGGTCAGCCCCAGCATTTT CASSHRGQPQHF
TRBJ2-5 TRBV5-4 NA NA TGTGCCAGCAGCTGGTATCAGAAAGAGACCCAGTACTTC CASSWYQKETQYF
TRBJ1-1 TRBV30 NA NA TGTGCCTGGAGTGTAGCAGTACCCCTATCCACTGAAGCTTTCTTT CAWSVAVPLSTEAFF
TRBJ1-2 TRBV28 NA TRBD1 TGTGCCAGCAGCGAGACAGGGGTTAATGGCTACACCTTC CASSETGVNGYTF
TRBJ2-1 TRBV19 once NA TGTGCCAGTAGCCCGACTACCAATGAGCAGTTCTTC CASSPTTNEQFF
TRBJ2-5 TRBV7-9 once TRBD2 TGTGCCAGCAGCGGGACTAGCGGGAGAGGTCGGCAAGAGACCCAGTACTTC CASSGTSGRGRQETQYF